Shown below are 8 T cell receptor beta chains from a single sample sequenced in a study of cytomegalovirus exposure and HLA in healthy donors. Researchers ran the PCR with 60 Vbeta and 13 Jbeta primers. Only in-frame clones appear in the TCRdb table, and some are missing; sequencing was by immunoSEQ multiplex PCR. The sample shows approximately 160,000 clones, about 80% of them seen only once. Sequencing used PBMCs. Receptors were obtained from a man aged 18 to 29 in good health and CMV-seropositive.

The genes are TRBV6-6 and TRBJ2-1, with D possibly TRBD2 on 5 matching bases. Germline CDR1 is MNHNY and CDR2 is SVGAGI (reference sequence). The V gene lost 2 bases and the J gene lost 2 bases, with 7 bases spanning the gap. The CDR3 runs to 14 residues. CDR3 amino acids: CASSYKRAYNEQFF. The CDR3 DNA reads TGTGCCAGCAGTTACAAGAGGGCCTACAATGAGCAGTTCTTC.

The chain uses TRBV4-1 and TRBJ2-5; 7 nucleotides match TRBD2. The CDR3 is 15 amino acids. The trim removed 1 base at V and 6 bases at J, leaving 8 bases unmatched. Germline CDR1 reads MGHRA; CDR2 reads YSYEKL. The CDR3 DNA sequence: TGCGCCAGCAGCCAAGCTTGGGCGGGAGATAAGACCCAGTACTTC. Protein product: CASSQAWAGDKTQYF.

This clone was detected only a few times. The CDR3 region has the DNA TGTGCCAGCAGCACGGTATGCAGGGACTACTACGAGCAGTACTTC. This codes for CASSTVCRDYYEQYF. The J gene is TRBJ2-7, the V gene TRBV7-4, with TRBD2 matching 7 bases. The germline V gene encodes CDR1 SGHVT and CDR2 SQSDAQ. The junction had 10 bases not matched to a gene; V was cut back by 5 bases and J by 3 bases. The CDR3 runs to 15 residues.

J is TRBJ2-2 and V is TRBV28, with 8 bases identical to TRBD1. The V segment lost 5 bases and the J segment 1 base; nucleotides outside the gene matches: 3. Germline CDR1 and CDR2: MDHEN and SYDVKM. The CDR3 is made up of 15 amino acids. The DNA for the CDR3 is TGTGCCAGCAGTGAGGACAGGGAGAACACCGGGGAGCTGTTTTTT. It encodes CASSEDRENTGELFF.

The CDR3 sequence is CASSYSRQGPNYGYTF. In DNA form, the CDR3 reads TGTGCCAGCAGTTACTCCCGACAGGGCCCTAACTATGGCTACACCTTC. The rearrangement joins TRBV6-5 to TRBJ1-2; 7 bases map to TRBD1. This CDR3 contains 16 residues. Per the germline V gene, CDR1 is MNHEY and CDR2 is SVGAGI. Unmatched junction bases numbered 4, after V lost 0 bases and J lost 0 bases.

This chain joins TRBV4-2 and TRBJ2-7; D may be TRBD1 (6 bases). The V end lost 0 bases, the J end lost 3 bases, and 12 bases lay between the germline ends. This CDR3 has 15 residues. Germline assignment: CDR1 LGHNA and CDR2 YNFKEQ. Written as DNA, the CDR3 is TGTGCCAGCAGCCAAGATCATCAGGACAGCTACGAGCAGTACTTC. It yields the protein CASSQDHQDSYEQYF.

The rearrangement joins TRBV6-5 to TRBJ1-5, with 9 bases identical to TRBD1. The CDR3 sequence is 14 residues long. Losses at the gene ends were 10 bases for V and 7 bases for J; bases not matched to a gene: 11. CDR1 and CDR2 (germline): MNHEY, SVGAGI. The CDR3 DNA follows: TGTGCCACCAGAGGGACAGGGAGGGGGCAGCCCCAGCATTTT. This translates into CATRGTGRGQPQHF.

This sequence joins TRBV29-1 and TRBJ2-5, with 7 nucleotides matching TRBD2. Germline V gene sequence: CDR1 SQVTM, CDR2 ANQGSEA. This CDR3 region has 17 residues. With V trimmed by 3 bases and J by 5 bases, 18 bases remained unmatched. The CDR3 DNA sequence: TGCAGCGTTGATGGAGAGACTAGTGGGGGGGGGTGGGAGACCCAGTACTTC. It encodes CSVDGETSGGGWETQYF. Drawing the rest from reference TRBV29-1 and TRBJ2-5, the complete variable domain is SAVISQKPSRDICQRGTSLTIQCQVDSQVTMMFWYRQQPGQSLTLIATANQGSEATYESGFVIDKFPISRPNLTFSTLTVSNMSPEDSSIYLCSVDGETSGGGWETQYFGPGTRLLVL.